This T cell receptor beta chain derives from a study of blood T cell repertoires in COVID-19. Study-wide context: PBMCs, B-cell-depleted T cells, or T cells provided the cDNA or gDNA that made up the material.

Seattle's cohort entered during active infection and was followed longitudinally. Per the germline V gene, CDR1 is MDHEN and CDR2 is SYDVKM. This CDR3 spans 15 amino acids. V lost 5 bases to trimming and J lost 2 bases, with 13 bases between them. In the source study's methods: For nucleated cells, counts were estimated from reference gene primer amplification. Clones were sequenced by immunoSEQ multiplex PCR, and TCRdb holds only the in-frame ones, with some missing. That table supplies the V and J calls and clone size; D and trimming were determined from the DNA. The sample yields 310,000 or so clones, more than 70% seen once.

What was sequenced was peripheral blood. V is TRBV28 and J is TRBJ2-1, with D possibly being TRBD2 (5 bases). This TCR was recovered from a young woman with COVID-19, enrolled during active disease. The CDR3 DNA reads TGTGCCAGCAGTCGGACCTCGGGGACCTACAATGAGCAGTTCTTC. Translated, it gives CASSRTSGTYNEQFF.